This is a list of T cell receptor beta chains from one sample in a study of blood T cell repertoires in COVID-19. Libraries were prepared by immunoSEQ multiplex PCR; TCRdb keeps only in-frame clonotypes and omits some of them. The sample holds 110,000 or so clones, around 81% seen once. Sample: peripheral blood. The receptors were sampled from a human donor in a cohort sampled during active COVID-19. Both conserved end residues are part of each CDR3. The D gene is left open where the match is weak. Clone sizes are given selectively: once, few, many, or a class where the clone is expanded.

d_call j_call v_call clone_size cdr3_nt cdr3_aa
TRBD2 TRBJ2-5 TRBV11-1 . TGTGCCAGCAGCCGGATTAGCGGGACTGCTGAGACCCAGTACTTC CASSRISGTAETQYF
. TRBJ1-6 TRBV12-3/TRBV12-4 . TGTGCCAGCAGCCTTCTGGGGGAGGCGGCCCTCCACTTT CASSLLGEAALHF
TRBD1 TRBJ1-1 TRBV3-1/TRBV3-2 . TGTGCCAGCAGACCACTTGACAGGGGAGTCGAAGCTTTCTTT CASRPLDRGVEAFF
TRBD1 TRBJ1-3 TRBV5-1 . TGCGCCAGCAGCCACCACGGGGGACAGGCTGGAAACACCATATATTTT CASSHHGGQAGNTIYF
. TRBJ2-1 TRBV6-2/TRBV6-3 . TGTGCCAGCAGTTACTCGGGGGGGCTCAGCTCCTACAATGAGCAGTTCTTC CASSYSGGLSSYNEQFF
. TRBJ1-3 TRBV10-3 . TGTGCCATTAAACTTAGCTCTGGAAACACCATATATTTT CAIKLSSGNTIYF
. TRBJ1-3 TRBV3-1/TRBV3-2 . TGTGCCAGCAGCCAAGATTTTTGTTTGAAGGGGGTTTTGTCTGGAAACACCATATATTTT CASSQDFCLKGVLSGNTIYF
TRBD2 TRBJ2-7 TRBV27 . TGTGCCAGCAGTTTGTCCACCTCAGCGGGAGGTGTGTACGAGCAGTACTTC CASSLSTSAGGVYEQYF
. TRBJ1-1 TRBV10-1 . TGCGCCAGCAGTGAGATTCGGGGTATCGCTGAAGCTTTCTTT CASSEIRGIAEAFF
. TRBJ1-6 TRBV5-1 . TGCGCCAGCAGAAGACAGGCTGGGGATTCACCCCTCCACTTT CASRRQAGDSPLHF
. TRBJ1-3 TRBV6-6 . TGTGCCAGCAGGATGGTAGGGGAGGGCGGAAACACCATATATTTT CASRMVGEGGNTIYF
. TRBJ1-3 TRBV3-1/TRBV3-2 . TGTGCCAGCAGCCAAGGAACAGGCTCTGGAAACACCATATATTTT CASSQGTGSGNTIYF
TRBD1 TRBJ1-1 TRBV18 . TGTGCCAGCTCACCACTGAAGGGGGCGGAAGCTTTCTTT CASSPLKGAEAFF
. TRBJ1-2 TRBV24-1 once TGTGCCACCAGTGATGGGACATGGAACGCCAATGGCTACACCTTC CATSDGTWNANGYTF
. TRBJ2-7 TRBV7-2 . TGTGCCAGCAGCCTGAACAGGGTCTTGTACTTC CASSLNRVLYF
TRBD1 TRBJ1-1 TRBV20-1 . TGCAGTGCTAGTACCGGGACAGCGATGAACACTGAAGCTTTCTTT CSASTGTAMNTEAFF
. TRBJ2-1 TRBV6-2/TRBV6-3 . TGTGCCAGCAGTCCAAACTATATCTCTCGGTGGGAGCAGTTCTTC CASSPNYISRWEQFF
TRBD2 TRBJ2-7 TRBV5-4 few TGTGCCAGCAGCCGGACTAGCGGGAGGGCGCTTGGTGGCGAGCAGTACTTC CASSRTSGRALGGEQYF
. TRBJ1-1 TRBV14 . TGTGCCAGCAGCCCATCGCGGGGGCCGAGCACTGAAGCTTTCTTT CASSPSRGPSTEAFF
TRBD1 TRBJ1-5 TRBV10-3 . TGTGCCATCAAAGGACAGGGAGATCAGCCCCAGCATTTT CAIKGQGDQPQHF
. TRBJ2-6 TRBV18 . TGTGCCACGTACTCGGGCTCTGGGGCCAACGTCCTGACTTTC CATYSGSGANVLTF
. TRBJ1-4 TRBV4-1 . TGCGCCAGCAGCCAAGAAGGGGGGGGCGTAGATGAAAAACTGTTTTTT CASSQEGGGVDEKLFF
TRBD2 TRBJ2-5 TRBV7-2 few TGTGCCAGCAGCTTAGGGCTAGCGGGCAGCCAAGAGACCCAGTACTTC CASSLGLAGSQETQYF
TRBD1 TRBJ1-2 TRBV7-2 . TGTGCCAGCAGCCCGCAACCCACCGGGACAGGGGGTGATGGCTACACCTTC CASSPQPTGTGGDGYTF
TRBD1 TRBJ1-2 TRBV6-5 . TGTGCCAGCTTGAGACAGGGACAGGGCTACACCTTC CASLRQGQGYTF
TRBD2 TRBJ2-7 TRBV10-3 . TGTGCCATCAGTGATCCGGGACTAGCGGAACGTAACACCTACGAGCAGTACTTC CAISDPGLAERNTYEQYF
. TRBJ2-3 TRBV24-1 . TGTGCCACCAGTGATCCACGGAGGGCAGATACGCAGTATTTT CATSDPRRADTQYF
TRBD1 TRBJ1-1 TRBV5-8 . TGTGCCAGCAGCTTGGAAAAAACAGGGGTGGGTTTCTTT CASSLEKTGVGFF
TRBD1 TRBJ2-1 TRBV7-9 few TGTGCCAGCAGCTCCCACAGGGGCCCTCGGGTCTTC CASSSHRGPRVF
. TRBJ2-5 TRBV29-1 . TGCAGCGTTGAAAGGCAGGGAGGGACCCAGTACTTC CSVERQGGTQYF
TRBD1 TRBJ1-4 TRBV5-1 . TGCGCCAGCAGACGTTCCGGGACAGGGTTCGAAAAACTGTTTTTT CASRRSGTGFEKLFF
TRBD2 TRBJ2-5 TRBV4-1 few TGCGCCAGCAGCCAAGGACTAGCGGTAGAGACCCAGTACTTC CASSQGLAVETQYF
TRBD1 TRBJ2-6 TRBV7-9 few TGTGCCAGCAGCAGACCACAGGGGTACGGGGCCAACGTCCTGACTTTC CASSRPQGYGANVLTF
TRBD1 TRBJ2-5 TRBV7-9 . TGTGCCAGCAGCTCCCTGGGGACAGGGAAAGAGACCCAGTACTTC CASSSLGTGKETQYF
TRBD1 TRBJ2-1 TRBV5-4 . TGTGCCAGCAGCTCATCCGGGACAGGGACCCACAATGAGCAGTTCTTC CASSSSGTGTHNEQFF
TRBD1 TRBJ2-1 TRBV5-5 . TGTGCCAGCAGCTTGGCCATGGACAGGTTCTATGAGCAGTTCTTC CASSLAMDRFYEQFF
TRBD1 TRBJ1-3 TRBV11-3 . TGTGCCAGCAGCCCGGGACAGGGGTCTGGAAACACCATATATTTT CASSPGQGSGNTIYF
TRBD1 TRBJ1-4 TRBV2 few TGTGCCAGCAGAGAAGGACAGGAAAATGAAAAACTGTTTTTT CASREGQENEKLFF
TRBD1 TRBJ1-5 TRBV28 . TGTGCCAGCAGTTTTCTGGAGGGGGCAGGGTCCCAGCATTTT CASSFLEGAGSQHF
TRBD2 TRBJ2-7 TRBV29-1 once TGCAGCGTCTCACCTGGGACTAGCGGCTCCTACGAGCAGTACTTC CSVSPGTSGSYEQYF
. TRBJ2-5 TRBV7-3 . TGTGCCAGCAGCCCGAAACCGCAGGGACTCGGGGAGACCCAGTACTTC CASSPKPQGLGETQYF
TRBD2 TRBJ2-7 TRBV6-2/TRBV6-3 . TGTGCCAGCAGTTACGTAGCGGGACCCTACGAGCAGTACTTC CASSYVAGPYEQYF
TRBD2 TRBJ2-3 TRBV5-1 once TGCGCCAGCAGCTTGGGTGGCGGGAGCCTTAGCACAGATACGCAGTATTTT CASSLGGGSLSTDTQYF
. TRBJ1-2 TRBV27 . TGTGCCAGCAGTTTACAGGGTAACTATGGCTACACCTTC CASSLQGNYGYTF